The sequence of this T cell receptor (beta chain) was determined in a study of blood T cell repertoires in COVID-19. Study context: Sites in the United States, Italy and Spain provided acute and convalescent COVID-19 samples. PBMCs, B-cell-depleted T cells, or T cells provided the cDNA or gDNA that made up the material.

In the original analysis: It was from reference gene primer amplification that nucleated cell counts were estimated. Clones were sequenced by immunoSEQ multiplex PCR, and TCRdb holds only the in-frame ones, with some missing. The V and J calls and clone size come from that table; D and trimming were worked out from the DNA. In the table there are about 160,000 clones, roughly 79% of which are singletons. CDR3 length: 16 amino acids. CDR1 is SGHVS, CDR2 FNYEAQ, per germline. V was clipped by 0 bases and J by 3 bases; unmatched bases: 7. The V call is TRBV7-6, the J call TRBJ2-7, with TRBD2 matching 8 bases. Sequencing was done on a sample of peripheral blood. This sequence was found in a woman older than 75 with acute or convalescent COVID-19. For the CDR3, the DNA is TGTGCCAGCAGCTTAGCGGTCAGCGGGAGCAACTACGAGCAGTACTTC. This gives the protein CASSLAVSGSNYEQYF.